This TCR beta chain was observed in a study of sequential checkpoint blockade in melanoma. Germline trimming cut 6 bases from V and 7 bases from J; bases unmatched to any gene: 7. The CDR3 extends over 14 amino acids. Treatment indicated: randomized to nivolumab then ipilimumab (arm A) or the reverse (arm B). Clones were read by immunoSEQ multiplex PCR, and TCRdb kept only the in-frame ones, dropping some. The repertoire includes about 18,000 clones, around 70% of them detected once, and under 5% sits in the top ten. The sequences come from tumor tissue (inferred from file names), collected from a patient given nivolumab and ipilimumab in sequence. The TCR sequence derives from a human donor with melanoma. The chain is built from TRBV23-1 and TRBJ1-2, with 11 nucleotides matching TRBD1. TRBV23-1 is marked as an open reading frame, function uncertain. The CDR3, as DNA: TGCGCCAGCAGCTACCGGACAGGGGGCTTTGGCTACACCTTC. Translation gives CASSYRTGGFGYTF.